The next 26 T cell receptor beta chains were all read from a single sample in a study of CD8 T cells in ankylosing spondylitis. Using its own MiXCR run on the 5' RACE reads, TCRdb lists one record per CDR3 protein. Found here are around 150,000 distinct CDR3 sequences, roughly 12% of them singletons; the top ten hold almost 30%. Sequencing used blood, either unsorted or a sorted T cell fraction (not recorded which). These receptors originate from a male donor with ankylosing spondylitis or in good health (not recorded which).

The V and J genes are TRBV6-1 and TRBJ2-7; TRBD2 agrees at 9 bases. V dropped 4 bases and J dropped 6; count of bases not matched to a gene: 4. Germline values: CDR1 MNHNS, CDR2 SASEGT. The CDR3 totals 13 residues. This CDR3 is CASSGTSVAEQYF. The CDR3 DNA reads TGTGCCAGCAGTGGGACTAGCGTCGCCGAGCAGTACTTC.

This sequence joins TRBV4-3 and TRBJ2-1; TRBD2 might be the D (7 bases). The V end was cut by 0 bases, the J end by 2 bases, with 14 bases between. The CDR3 consists of 17 residues. Per germline, CDR1 LGHNA and CDR2 YSLEER. CDR3 bases: TGCGCCAGCAGCCAAGAGGAGGTGGGGGGGCCCTACAATGAGCAGTTCTTC. Translated: CASSQEEVGGPYNEQFF.

Many counts were recorded for this clonotype. J is TRBJ2-3 and V is TRBV5-1, with 9 positions matching TRBD2. Germline CDR1 SGHRS, CDR2 YFSETQ. The V and J ends lost 1 base and 2 bases, in that order; junction bases with no gene match: 11. The CDR3 is 18 residues long. As DNA, the CDR3 is TGCGCCAGCAGCTTGACGCGGGGGGGCATTCGGAACACAGATACGCAGTATTTT. Encoded protein: CASSLTRGGIRNTDTQYF.

This clonotype was seen repeatedly, ten times or more. The chain recombines TRBV7-9 with TRBJ2-3; D is ambiguous. CDR3 size: 13 residues. Between the trimmed V and J ends, which lost 2 bases and 8 bases, there was a span of 11 bases. Germline CDR1 is SEHNR and CDR2 is FQNEAQ (reference sequence). The CDR3 loop is CASSLKVGGTQYF. The CDR3 DNA sequence: TGTGCCAGCAGCTTAAAGGTTGGTGGTACGCAGTATTTT.

This clonotype has ten or more counts. The chain links TRBV12-3 or TRBV12-4 to TRBJ2-2, with D unclear. V lost 7 bases and J 4 bases, leaving 16 bases between the germline ends. The length of the CDR3 is 15 residues. The DNA for the CDR3 is TGTGCCAGCATAACTCACGGGTTGAGCACCGGGGAGCTGTTTTTT. Translation gives CASITHGLSTGELFF.

This clonotype was observed many times. The chain has TRBV7-4 and TRBJ1-3; maybe TRBD1 (6 bases). CDR1 SGHVT and CDR2 SQSDAQ come from the germline V gene. This CDR3 has 15 amino acids. V dropped 2 bases and J dropped 3 bases, with 11 bases sitting between them. CDR3 DNA sequence: TGTGCCAGCAGCTTACGACAGGACAATGGAAACACCATATATTTT. The encoded protein is CASSLRQDNGNTIYF. Filled out from reference TRBV7-4 and TRBJ1-3, the complete variable domain reads GAGVSQSPRYKVAKRGRDVALRCDSISGHVTLYWYRQTLGQGSEVLTYSQSDAQRDKSGRPSGRFSAERPERSVSTLKIQRTEQGDSAVYLCASSLRQDNGNTIYFGEGSWLTVV.

This clonotype showed up many times. The chain uses TRBV11-3 and TRBJ2-1; D unresolved. The CDR3 extends over 13 amino acids. Between the trimmed V and J ends, which lost 1 base and 6 bases, there was a span of 7 bases. Germline CDR1 and CDR2: SGHNT and YENEEA. CDR3 sequence (DNA): TGTGCCAGCAGCTTAGGCCCAGTCAATGAGCAGTTCTTC. Protein: CASSLGPVNEQFF. The full variable domain, completed using reference TRBV11-3 and TRBJ2-1, is EAGVVQSPRYKIIEKKQPVAFWCNPISGHNTLYWYLQNLGQGPELLIRYENEEAVDDSQLPKDRFSAERLKGVDSTLKIQPAELGDSAVYLCASSLGPVNEQFFGPGTRLTVL.

This clonotype showed up many times. CDR3 DNA: TGCAGTGCCCTCGGGGGAACTAATGAAAAACTGTTTTTT. Translation gives CSALGGTNEKLFF. The chain carries TRBV20-1 and TRBJ1-4; tentatively, D is TRBD1 (5 bases). This CDR3 region has 13 residues. V was cut by 6 bases and J by 1 base, with 9 bases left in between. Germline V gene sequence: CDR1 DFQATT, CDR2 SNEGSKA (reference sequence).

This clonotype occurred many times. The chain couples TRBV6-1 to TRBJ1-1; the match to TRBD1 covers 10 bases. In germline, CDR1 is MNHNS, CDR2 SASEGT. Trimming removed 6 bases from V and 6 bases from J; junction bases left unmatched: 13. CDR3 length: 16 amino acids. CDR3 sequence (DNA): TGTGCCAGCAGCTTCCCTCGGACAGGGGGAATCGCTGAAGCTTTCTTT. This gives the protein CASSFPRTGGIAEAFF.

This clonotype was counted ten times or more. J is TRBJ2-3 and V is TRBV5-1; D is tentatively TRBD1 or TRBD2 (6 bases each). The CDR3 sequence is 14 residues long. Trimming took 1 base from V and 5 from J, leaving 11 bases between them. CDR1 SGHRS and CDR2 YFSETQ come from the germline V gene. CDR3 DNA sequence: TGCGCCAGCAGCTTGTTCGGGGGCCAAGATACGCAGTATTTT. This encodes CASSLFGGQDTQYF.

Many counts were recorded for this clonotype. This rearrangement joins TRBV7-9 to TRBJ2-3; maybe TRBD1 (5 bases). The CDR3 spans 14 residues. Germline-derived CDR1 and CDR2 are SEHNR and FQNEAQ (reference sequence). Trimming took off 5 bases at V and 4 bases at J, with 13 bases between the two ends. The CDR3 region has the DNA TGTGCCAGCAGCCCCACCTCAGGGCCAGATACGCAGTATTTT. Protein: CASSPTSGPDTQYF.

The genes are TRBV15 and TRBJ1-2; D remains unclear. The CDR3 extends over 15 amino acids. The ends were cut back, 5 bases at V and 3 bases at J, with 16 bases in the middle. CDR1 and CDR2 (germline): LNHNV, YYDKDF (reference sequence). The chain's CDR3 is CATSPGLRMDYGYTF. The DNA of the CDR3 is TGTGCCACCAGCCCGGGCCTTAGAATGGACTATGGCTACACCTTC.

This clonotype was seen repeatedly, ten times or more. The genes are TRBV11-2 and TRBJ2-6; D possibly corresponds to TRBD1 (6 bases). V shed 4 bases and J shed 4 bases, with 14 bases lying between them. CDR1 and CDR2 (germline): SGHAT, FQNNGV. This CDR3 region has 16 residues. The CDR3 bases are TGTGCCAGCAGCTCCTACAGGGTATCGGGGGCCAACGTCCTGACTTTC. Translation: CASSSYRVSGANVLTF. Variable domain in full (rest from reference TRBV11-2 and TRBJ2-6): EAGVAQSPRYKIIEKRQSVAFWCNPISGHATLYWYQQILGQGPKLLIQFQNNGVVDDSQLPKDRFSAERLKGVDSTLKIQPAKLEDSAVYLCASSSYRVSGANVLTFGAGSRLTVL.

This clonotype was observed many times. This chain joins TRBV12-3 or TRBV12-4 and TRBJ1-1; TRBD1 matches at 8 bases. The CDR3 length is 14 residues. The J segment lost 1 base and the V segment lost 6 bases, leaving 4 bases of the junction unmatched. The CDR3 DNA is TGTGCCAGCAGATCCGGGACAGGGAACACTGAAGCTTTCTTT. This codes for CASRSGTGNTEAFF.

This clonotype occurred many times. Here the CDR3 reads CASSLEIGTGAQPQHF. CDR3 DNA: TGTGCCAGCAGCTTGGAGATCGGTACAGGGGCACAGCCCCAGCATTTT. This chain links TRBV5-8 with TRBJ1-5; TRBD1 agrees at 7 bases. The germline CDR1 and CDR2 sequences are SGHTS and YDEGEE. The CDR3 loop spans 16 amino acids. Trimming removed 0 bases from V and 7 bases from J; junction bases left unmatched: 10.

The sample holds a few counts of this clonotype. The rearrangement joins TRBV12-3 or TRBV12-4 to TRBJ2-3; D might be TRBD2 (6 bases). Trimming shortened V by 9 bases and J by 6 bases, and 22 bases separated the two germline ends. The CDR3 is made up of 15 amino acids. CDR3 bases: TGTGCCAGTTGGTTTATGGGAGGTACCGGGGATACGCAGTATTTT. This translates into CASWFMGGTGDTQYF.

This clonotype was seen a handful of times. The rearrangement uses TRBV29-1 and TRBJ2-7, with a weak D call TRBD2 (7 bases). Germline CDR1 and CDR2: SQVTM and ANQGSEA. Between the trimmed V and J ends, which lost 3 bases and 5 bases, there was a span of 8 bases. This CDR3 spans 11 amino acids. CDR3 in amino acids: CSVEGGHEQYF. Written as DNA, the CDR3 is TGCAGCGTTGAGGGGGGGCACGAGCAGTACTTC.

This clonotype came up a few times. This chain joins TRBV7-2 and TRBJ1-6, with 7 bases identical to TRBD1. V trimming: 5 bases; J trimming: 6 bases; junction bases outside the gene matches: 4. Germline-derived CDR1 and CDR2 are SGHTA and FQGNSA. CDR3 length: 14 residues. CDR3 bases: TGTGCCAGCAGCACCACAGGGGCTAATTCACCCCTCCACTTT. Translated: CASSTTGANSPLHF.

The rearrangement links TRBV5-6 to TRBJ1-5; D call uncertain. Germline loops: CDR1 SGHDT, CDR2 YYEEEE. CDR3 size: 14 residues. Trimming took off 1 base at V and 2 bases at J, with 7 bases between the two ends. DNA for the CDR3: TGTGCCAGCAGCTTGATGAGTGGCAATCAGCCCCAGCATTTT. It codes for CASSLMSGNQPQHF.

This clonotype appeared many times. The chain is built from TRBV15 and TRBJ1-4; TRBD1 might be the D (6 bases). Trimming cost V 1 base and J 6 bases, with 15 bases left between them. This CDR3 contains 16 residues. Per the germline V gene, CDR1 is LNHNV and CDR2 is YYDKDF (reference sequence). CDR3 DNA sequence: TGTGCCACCAGCAGAGGAAGCGGGGGCGCTGATGAAAAACTGTTTTTT. The encoded protein is CATSRGSGGADEKLFF. Supplemented by reference TRBV15 and TRBJ1-4, the full variable domain reads DAMVIQNPRYQVTQFGKPVTLSCSQTLNHNVMYWYQQKSSQAPKLLFHYYDKDFNNEADTPDNFQSRRPNTSFCFLDIRSPGLGDTAMYLCATSRGSGGADEKLFFGSGTQLSVL.

Worth noting for this clonotype: A single base separates this from a much larger clone, so it may be a read error. The chain has TRBV5-1 and TRBJ2-3; D is possibly TRBD1 (6 bases). Germline CDR1 and CDR2: SGHRS and YFSETQ. V was trimmed by 4 bases and J by 1 base, leaving 16 bases between them. CDR3 size: 16 residues. The CDR3 nucleotides read TGCGCCAGCAGCAAGGGGGTCTGGAAGGGCACAGATACGCAGTATTTT. Protein product: CASSKGVWKGTDTQYF.

CDR3: CAGRDRWDNEQFF. CDR3 sequence (DNA): TGTGCCGGTAGGGACAGGTGGGACAATGAGCAGTTCTTC. The rearrangement links TRBV6-1 to TRBJ2-1, with 8 positions matching TRBD1. J was trimmed by 5 bases and V by 11 bases; bases with no gene match: 8. The germline V gene has CDR1 MNHNS and CDR2 SASEGT. The length of the CDR3 is 13 residues.

In this sample, this clonotype turned up many times. The rearrangement links TRBV6-1 to TRBJ1-5; D gene ambiguous. The V end lost 6 bases, the J end lost 2 bases, and 8 bases lay between the germline ends. The length of the CDR3 is 13 residues. Germline CDR1 MNHNS, CDR2 SASEGT. CDR3 protein: CASRENRNQPQHF. CDR3 nucleotides: TGTGCCAGCAGGGAAAACCGCAATCAGCCCCAGCATTTT.

This clonotype was seen ten or more times. The chain uses TRBV12-3 or TRBV12-4 and TRBJ2-3; D could derive from TRBD1 or TRBD2 (5 bases each). With 3 bases removed from V and 2 bases from J, the gap between germline ends came to 15 bases. The CDR3 loop spans 16 amino acids. The CDR3 region is CASSLDRGPSTDTQYF. The DNA of the CDR3 is TGTGCCAGCAGTTTGGACCGGGGACCATCCACAGATACGCAGTATTTT.

This clonotype has just a few counts. The genes are TRBV27 and TRBJ1-2; 9 nucleotides align to TRBD1. After removal of 0 bases from V and 5 bases from J, the junction contained 4 bases not matched to a gene. CDR1 is MNHEY and CDR2 is SMNVEV in the germline V gene (reference sequence). The CDR3 spans 15 residues. This CDR3 is CASSLSSDRGYGYTF. DNA of the CDR3: TGTGCCAGCAGTTTATCTTCGGACAGGGGTTATGGCTACACCTTC.

In its sample, this clonotype was seen many times. The V call is TRBV29-1, the J call TRBJ1-2, with 10 positions matching TRBD1. V dropped 6 bases and J dropped 4; count of bases not matched to a gene: 11. The germline V gene has CDR1 SQVTM and CDR2 ANQGSEA. This CDR3 spans 15 amino acids. The CDR3 sequence is CSVVVGTGVSYGYTF. The CDR3 bases are TGCAGCGTCGTCGTTGGGACAGGGGTTTCCTATGGCTACACCTTC.